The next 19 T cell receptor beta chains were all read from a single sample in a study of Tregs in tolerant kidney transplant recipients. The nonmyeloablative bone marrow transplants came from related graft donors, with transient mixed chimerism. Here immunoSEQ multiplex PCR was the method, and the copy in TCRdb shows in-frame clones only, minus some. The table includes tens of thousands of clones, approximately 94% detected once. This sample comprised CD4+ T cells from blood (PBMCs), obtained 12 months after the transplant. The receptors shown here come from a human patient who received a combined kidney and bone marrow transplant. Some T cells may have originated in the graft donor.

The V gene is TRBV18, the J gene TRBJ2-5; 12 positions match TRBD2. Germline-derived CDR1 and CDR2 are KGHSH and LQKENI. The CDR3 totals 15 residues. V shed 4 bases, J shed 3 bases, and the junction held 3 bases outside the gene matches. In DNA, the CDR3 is TGTGCCAGCTCACAGCTAGCGGGAGGGGAAGAGACCCAGTACTTC. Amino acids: CASSQLAGGEETQYF.

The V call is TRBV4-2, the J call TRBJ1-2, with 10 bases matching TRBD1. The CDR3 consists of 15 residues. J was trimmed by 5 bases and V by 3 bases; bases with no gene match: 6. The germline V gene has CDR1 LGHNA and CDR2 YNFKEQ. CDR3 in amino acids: CASSQGDRGSYGYTF. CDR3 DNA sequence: TGTGCCAGCAGCCAGGGGGACAGGGGCTCGTATGGCTACACCTTC.

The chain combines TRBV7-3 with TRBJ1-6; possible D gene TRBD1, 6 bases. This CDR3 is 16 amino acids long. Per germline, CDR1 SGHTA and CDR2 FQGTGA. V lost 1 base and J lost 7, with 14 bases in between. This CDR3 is CASSLKGGVGNSPLHF. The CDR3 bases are TGTGCCAGCAGCTTAAAAGGGGGTGTGGGCAATTCACCCCTCCACTTT.

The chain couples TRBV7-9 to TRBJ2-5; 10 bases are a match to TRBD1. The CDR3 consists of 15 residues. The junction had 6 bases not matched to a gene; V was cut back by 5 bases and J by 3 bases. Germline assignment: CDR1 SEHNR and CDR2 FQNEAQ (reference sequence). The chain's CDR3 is CASSPWTGGEETQYF. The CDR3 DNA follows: TGTGCCAGCAGCCCATGGACAGGGGGGGAAGAGACCCAGTACTTC. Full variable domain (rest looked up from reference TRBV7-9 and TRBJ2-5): DTGVSQNPRHKITKRGQNVTFRCDPISEHNRLYWYRQTLGQGPEFLTYFQNEAQLEKSRLLSDRFSAERPKGSFSTLEIQRTEQGDSAMYLCASSPWTGGEETQYFGPGTRLLVL.

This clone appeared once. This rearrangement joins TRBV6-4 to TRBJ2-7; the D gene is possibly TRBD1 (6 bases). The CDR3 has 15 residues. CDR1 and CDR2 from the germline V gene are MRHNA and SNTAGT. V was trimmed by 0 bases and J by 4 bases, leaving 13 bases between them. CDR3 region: CASSDSDSRGYEQYF. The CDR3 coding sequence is TGTGCCAGCAGTGACTCGGACAGCCGTGGTTACGAGCAGTACTTC.

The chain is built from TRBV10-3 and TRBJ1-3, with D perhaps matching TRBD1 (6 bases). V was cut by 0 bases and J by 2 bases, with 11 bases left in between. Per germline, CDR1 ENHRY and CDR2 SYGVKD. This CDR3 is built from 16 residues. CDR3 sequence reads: CAISESRPGAGNTIYF. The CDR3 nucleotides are TGTGCCATCAGTGAGTCGAGGCCAGGGGCTGGAAACACCATATATTTT.

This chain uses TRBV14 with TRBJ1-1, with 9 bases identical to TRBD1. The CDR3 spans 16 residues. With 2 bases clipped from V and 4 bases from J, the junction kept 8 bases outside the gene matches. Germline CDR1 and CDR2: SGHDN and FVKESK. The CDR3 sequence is CASSQHAGQGFTEAFF. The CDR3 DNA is TGTGCCAGCAGCCAACACGCGGGACAGGGTTTCACTGAAGCTTTCTTT.

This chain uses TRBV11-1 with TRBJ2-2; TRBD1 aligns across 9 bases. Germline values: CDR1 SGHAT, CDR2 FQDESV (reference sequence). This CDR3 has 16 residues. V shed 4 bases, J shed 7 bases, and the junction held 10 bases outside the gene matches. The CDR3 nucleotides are TGTGCCAGCAGCTCGAAACAGGGGGCGCTGGACGGGGAGCTGTTTTTT. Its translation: CASSSKQGALDGELFF.

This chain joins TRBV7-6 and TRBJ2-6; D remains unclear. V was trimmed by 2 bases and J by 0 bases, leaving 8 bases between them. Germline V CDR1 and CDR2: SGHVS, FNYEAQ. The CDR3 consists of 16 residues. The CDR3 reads CASSLKPDSGANVLTF. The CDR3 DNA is TGTGCCAGCAGCTTAAAGCCCGACTCTGGGGCCAACGTCCTGACTTTC.

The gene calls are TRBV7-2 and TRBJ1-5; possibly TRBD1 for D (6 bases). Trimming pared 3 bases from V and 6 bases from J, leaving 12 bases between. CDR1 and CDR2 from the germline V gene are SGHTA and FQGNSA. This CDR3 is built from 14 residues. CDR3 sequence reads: CASSFGRGLQPQHF. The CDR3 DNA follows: TGTGCCAGCAGCTTCGGCAGGGGCCTTCAGCCCCAGCATTTT.

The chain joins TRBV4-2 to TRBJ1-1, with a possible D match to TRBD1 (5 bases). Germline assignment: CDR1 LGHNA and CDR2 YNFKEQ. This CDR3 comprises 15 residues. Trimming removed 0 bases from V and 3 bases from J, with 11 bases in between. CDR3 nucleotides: TGTGCCAGCAGCCAAGAATACAGGTCGCACACTGAAGCTTTCTTT. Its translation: CASSQEYRSHTEAFF.

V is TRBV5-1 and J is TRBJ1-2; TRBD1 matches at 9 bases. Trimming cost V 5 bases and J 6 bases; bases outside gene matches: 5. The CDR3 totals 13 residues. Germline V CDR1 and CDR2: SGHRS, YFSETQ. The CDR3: CASRGQGRDGYTF. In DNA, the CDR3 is TGCGCCAGCAGAGGACAGGGGAGAGATGGCTACACCTTC.

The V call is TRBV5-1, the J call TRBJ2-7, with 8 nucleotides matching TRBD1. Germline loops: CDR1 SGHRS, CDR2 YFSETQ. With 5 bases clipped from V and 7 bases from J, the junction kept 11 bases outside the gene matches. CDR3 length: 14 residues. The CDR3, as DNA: TGCGCCAGCAGGCCGGTCCAGGGGGCATTTGAGCAGTACTTC. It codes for CASRPVQGAFEQYF.

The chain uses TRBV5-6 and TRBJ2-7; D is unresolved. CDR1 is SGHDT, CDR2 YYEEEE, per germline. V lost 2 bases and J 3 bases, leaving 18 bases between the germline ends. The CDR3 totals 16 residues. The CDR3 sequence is CASSFYMAGYYYEQYF. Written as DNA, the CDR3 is TGTGCCAGCAGCTTCTATATGGCAGGCTATTACTACGAGCAGTACTTC.

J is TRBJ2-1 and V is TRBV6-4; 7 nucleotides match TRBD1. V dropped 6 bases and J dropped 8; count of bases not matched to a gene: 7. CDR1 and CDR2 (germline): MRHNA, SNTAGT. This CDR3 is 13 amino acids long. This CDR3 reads CASSKQGLDEQFF. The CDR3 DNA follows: TGTGCCAGCAGCAAACAGGGGCTCGATGAGCAGTTCTTC.

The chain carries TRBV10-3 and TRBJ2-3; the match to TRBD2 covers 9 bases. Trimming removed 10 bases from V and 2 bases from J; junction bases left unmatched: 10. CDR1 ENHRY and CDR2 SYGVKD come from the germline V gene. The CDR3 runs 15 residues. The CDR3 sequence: CATAPGLAYTDTQYF. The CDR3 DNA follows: TGTGCCACAGCACCGGGACTAGCATACACAGATACGCAGTATTTT.

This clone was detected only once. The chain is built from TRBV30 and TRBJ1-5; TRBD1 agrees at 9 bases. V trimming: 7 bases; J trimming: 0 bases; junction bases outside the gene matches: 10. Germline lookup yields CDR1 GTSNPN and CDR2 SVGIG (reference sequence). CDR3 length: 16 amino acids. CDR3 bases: TGTGCCTCCTCGGACAGGGGAGGAGGTAGCAATCAGCCCCAGCATTTT. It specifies CASSDRGGGSNQPQHF.

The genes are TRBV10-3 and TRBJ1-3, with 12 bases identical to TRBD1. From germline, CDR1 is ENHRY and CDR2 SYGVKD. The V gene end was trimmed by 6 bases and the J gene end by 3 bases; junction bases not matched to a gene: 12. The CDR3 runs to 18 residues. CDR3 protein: CAIRPTGTGGFIGNTIYF. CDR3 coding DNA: TGTGCCATCAGACCGACCGGGACAGGGGGCTTTATTGGAAACACCATATATTTT.

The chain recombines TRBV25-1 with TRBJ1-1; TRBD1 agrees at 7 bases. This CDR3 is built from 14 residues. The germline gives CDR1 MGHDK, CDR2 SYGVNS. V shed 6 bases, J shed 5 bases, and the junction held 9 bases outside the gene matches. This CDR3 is CASSREGGWTEAFF. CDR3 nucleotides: TGTGCCAGCAGCCGTGAAGGGGGCTGGACTGAAGCTTTCTTT.